This T cell receptor (beta chain) came from a study of blood T cell repertoires in COVID-19. Across the study: PBMCs, B-cell-depleted T cells, or T cells provided the cDNA or gDNA that made up the material.

Participants had their cohort set by participant-reported clinical history. On this clone itself: Other DNA sequences in the same sample also yield this CDR3.

Original processing methods: Scientists estimated how many nucleated cells there were by amplifying reference gene primers. Sequenced by immunoSEQ multiplex PCR; TCRdb stores in-frame clones only, minus some. V, J and clone size reflect that table, while D and trimming were determined from the DNA. The data contain nearly 250,000 clones, roughly 85% of them singletons. CDR1 and CDR2 (germline): LGHNA, YSLEER. The CDR3 runs 16 residues. V was cut by 0 bases and J by 3 bases, with 12 bases left in between. Material for sequencing was PBMCs or T cells enriched from blood (not recorded which). The TCR sequence derives from a woman aged 45-60 years with acute COVID-19. The rearrangement uses TRBV4-3 and TRBJ2-1; D may be TRBD2 (6 bases). The CDR3 DNA sequence: TGCGCCAGCAGCCAAGAAGGCCTAGCGAGCTACAATGAGCAGTTCTTC. Translation: CASSQEGLASYNEQFF.